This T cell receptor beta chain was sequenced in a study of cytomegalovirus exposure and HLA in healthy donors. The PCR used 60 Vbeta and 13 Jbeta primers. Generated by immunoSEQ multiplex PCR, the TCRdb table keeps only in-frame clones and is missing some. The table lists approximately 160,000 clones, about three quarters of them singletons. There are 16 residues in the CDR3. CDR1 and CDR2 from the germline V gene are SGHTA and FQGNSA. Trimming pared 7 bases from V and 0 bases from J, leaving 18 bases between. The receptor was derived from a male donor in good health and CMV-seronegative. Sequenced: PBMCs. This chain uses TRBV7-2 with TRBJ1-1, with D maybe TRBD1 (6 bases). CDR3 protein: CASTQGTRILNTEAFF. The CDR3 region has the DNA TGTGCCAGCACCCAGGGGACCCGTATTCTGAACACTGAAGCTTTCTTT.